The 29 T cell receptor beta chains below were found in one sample sequenced in a study of T cells in Graves' hyperthyroidism and ophthalmopathy. Using RNA transcripts as the source, TCR beta CDR3 regions were amplified. With the HTBI primer set, the TCR CDR3 went through a first round of RT-PCR. Via MiXCR, TCRdb re-called the multiplex PCR reads, giving one row per CDR3 protein. The sample has 550,000 to 650,000 distinct CDR3 sequences, about 15% seen once. The material sequenced was blood. Receptors were obtained from a young woman with Graves' hyperthyroidism that later progressed to Graves' ophthalmopathy.

This clonotype was recorded a few times. V usage is TRBV10-3 and J usage is TRBJ2-7; 11 bases align to TRBD2. The CDR3 length is 15 residues. Unmatched junction bases numbered 5, after V lost 5 bases and J lost 2 bases. CDR1 and CDR2 from the germline V gene are ENHRY and SYGVKD. CDR3 amino acids: CAISIGTSGAYEQYF. The CDR3 DNA sequence: TGTGCCATCAGTATCGGGACTAGCGGAGCCTACGAGCAGTACTTC.

The chain is built from TRBV5-6 and TRBJ2-7, with unresolved D. Per germline, CDR1 SGHDT and CDR2 YYEEEE. CDR3 length: 13 amino acids. V lost 4 bases and J 3 bases, leaving 11 bases between the germline ends. The CDR3 sequence: CASSVDAYYEQYF. CDR3 nucleotides: TGTGCCAGCAGCGTTGACGCGTACTACGAGCAGTACTTC.

Many counts were recorded for this clonotype. The chain joins TRBV3-1 to TRBJ2-5; D not resolved. V was cut by 3 bases and J by 1 base, with 12 bases left in between. The CDR3 loop spans 15 amino acids. Germline CDR1 is LGHDT and CDR2 is YNNKEL (reference sequence). The CDR3, as DNA: TGTGCCAGCAGCCACGATGGAGCCTTCCAAGAGACCCAGTACTTC. Residues: CASSHDGAFQETQYF.

This chain uses TRBV5-8 with TRBJ2-1, with 10 bases matching TRBD2. The ends lost 1 base at V and 2 bases at J; junction bases unmatched: 3. This CDR3 is built from 16 residues. Germline V gives CDR1 SGHTS, CDR2 YDEGEE. CDR3 sequence reads: CASSLFLAGAYNEQFF. The CDR3 bases are TGTGCCAGCAGCTTGTTTCTAGCGGGAGCCTACAATGAGCAGTTCTTC.

There are many counts of this clonotype. In nucleotides, the CDR3 is TGCAGCGTTCGGACAGAACTGCAGTTCTTC. Translated: CSVRTELQFF. This chain links TRBV29-1 with TRBJ2-1, with D tentatively TRBD1 (6 bases). There are 10 residues in the CDR3. The V end lost 5 bases, the J end lost 12 bases, and 11 bases lay between the germline ends. Germline CDR1 SQVTM, CDR2 ANQGSEA.

This clonotype turned up a few times. Being one base from a much bigger clone, this may be a read error. This chain uses TRBV12-3 or TRBV12-4 with TRBJ1-1; D unclear. The CDR3 is 12 residues long. Trimming cost V 10 bases and J 8 bases, with 17 bases left between them. The CDR3 DNA is TGTGCCACCAACTCTCAGAGTTCAGAAGCTTTCTTT. Translating it yields CATNSQSSEAFF.

This clonotype was counted a few times. The chain has TRBV24-1 and TRBJ2-7; the D is unclear. Trimming stripped 3 bases from V and 6 bases from J, with 8 bases between. The CDR3 spans 12 residues. The germline V gene encodes CDR1 KGHDR and CDR2 SFDVKD. The chain's CDR3 is CATSDNGIEQYF. The CDR3 coding sequence is TGTGCCACCAGTGATAATGGGATCGAGCAGTACTTC.

The V and J genes are TRBV6-2 or TRBV6-3 and TRBJ2-1; 7 nucleotides match TRBD1. The CDR3 extends over 12 amino acids. Germline assignment: CDR1 MNHEY and CDR2 SVGEGT. The J segment lost 6 bases and the V segment lost 5 bases, leaving 1 base of the junction unmatched. The DNA of the CDR3 is TGTGCCAGCAGTGGACAGGCCAATGAGCAGTTCTTC. Encoded protein: CASSGQANEQFF.

Points on this clonotype: This may be a read error, as it is one base from a much larger clone. The chain links TRBV30 to TRBJ2-1, with 9 bases that match TRBD2. CDR3 length: 14 residues. CDR1 and CDR2 (germline): GTSNPN, SVGIG (reference sequence). Trimming took 4 bases from V and 4 from J; bases not matched to a gene: 5. The CDR3 DNA sequence: TGTGCCTGGACCGGGACTAGCCCTTACAATGAGCAGTTCTTC. Amino acids: CAWTGTSPYNEQFF.

This clonotype was seen ten or more times. This sequence joins TRBV12-3 or TRBV12-4 and TRBJ2-3; D may be TRBD2 (5 bases). The V gene lost 8 bases and the J gene lost 0 bases, with 18 bases spanning the gap. The length of the CDR3 is 16 residues. CDR3 sequence reads: CASSKTGSPSTDTQYF. In DNA, the CDR3 is TGTGCCAGCTCGAAGACGGGGTCTCCTAGCACAGATACGCAGTATTTT.

This clonotype occurred many times. The CDR3 loop reads CAWSPAQGYTEAFF. CDR3 DNA sequence: TGTGCCTGGAGTCCTGCCCAGGGATACACTGAAGCTTTCTTT. The chain combines TRBV30 with TRBJ1-1; perhaps TRBD1 as D (5 bases). This CDR3 is built from 14 residues. Trimming stripped 2 bases from V and 3 bases from J, with 13 bases between. The germline gives CDR1 GTSNPN, CDR2 SVGIG (reference sequence).

This clonotype was observed many times. This chain connects TRBV6-2 or TRBV6-3 to TRBJ2-7, with D possibly matching TRBD2 (5 bases). The germline gives CDR1 MNHEY, CDR2 SVGEGT. This CDR3 comprises 14 residues. The V end lost 7 bases, the J end lost 3 bases, and 16 bases lay between the germline ends. CDR3 DNA: TGTGCCAGCACCAGATCGGTGAGGGTCTACGAGCAGTACTTC. It translates to CASTRSVRVYEQYF.

In its sample, this clonotype was seen a few times. This sequence joins TRBV6-1 and TRBJ1-4, with 7 bases lining up with TRBD1. V was pared by 6 bases and J by 6 bases, with 4 bases of the junction left unmatched. Germline-derived CDR1 and CDR2 are MNHNS and SASEGT. The CDR3 extends over 13 amino acids. CDR3 in DNA: TGTGCCAGCAGACAGGGGAGGGATGAAAAACTGTTTTTT. Translating gives CASRQGRDEKLFF.

This clonotype was seen at least ten times. V usage is TRBV6-1 and J usage is TRBJ1-6; D unresolved. This CDR3 is 13 amino acids long. Trimming took 6 bases from V and 9 from J, leaving 12 bases between them. CDR1 MNHNS and CDR2 SASEGT come from the germline V gene. DNA for the CDR3: TGTGCCAGCAGCCCCGCTGGGCGTTCACCCCTCCACTTT. Translation gives CASSPAGRSPLHF.

This clonotype appeared a few times. This chain uses TRBV4-1 with TRBJ2-7, with D possibly being TRBD2 (5 bases). The CDR3 runs to 14 residues. Germline assignment: CDR1 MGHRA and CDR2 YSYEKL. The V end was cut by 1 base, the J end by 0 bases, with 7 bases between. Here the CDR3 reads CASSQVGISYEQYF. CDR3 sequence (DNA): TGCGCCAGCAGCCAAGTCGGGATCTCCTACGAGCAGTACTTC.

V gene TRBV24-1 combines with J gene TRBJ2-2; the D gene is possibly TRBD1 (6 bases). Germline CDR1 KGHDR, CDR2 SFDVKD. Trimming left V 7 bases short and J 13 bases short, with 18 bases between. The CDR3 is 13 residues long. CDR3 region: CATRETRGARLFF. CDR3 DNA sequence: TGTGCCACCAGAGAAACCAGGGGTGCTCGGCTGTTTTTT.

This clonotype was seen many times. The CDR3 DNA reads as TGTGCCAGCAGTCTTCTCGGACAGGGTGTGAGGAATGAGCAGTTCTTC. Protein sequence: CASSLLGQGVRNEQFF. The J gene is TRBJ2-1, the V gene TRBV27, with 8 bases lining up with TRBD1. Germline CDR1 is MNHEY and CDR2 is SMNVEV (reference sequence). With V trimmed by 5 bases and J by 7 bases, 13 bases remained unmatched. The CDR3 has 16 residues.

The CDR3 reads CASSLDVNYGYTF. CDR3 in DNA: TGTGCCAGCAGCCTGGACGTCAACTATGGCTACACCTTC. The rearrangement joins TRBV7-9 to TRBJ1-2; D not certain. V lost 5 bases and J 2 bases, leaving 9 bases between the germline ends. The germline V gene has CDR1 SEHNR and CDR2 FQNEAQ (reference sequence). The length of the CDR3 is 13 residues.

This clonotype was found a few times. The V call is TRBV3-1, the J call TRBJ2-1; D may be TRBD2 (5 bases). Germline CDR1 and CDR2: LGHDT and YNNKEL (reference sequence). V lost 4 bases and J lost 5, with 18 bases in between. The CDR3 has 16 residues. CDR3 nucleotides: TGTGCCAGCAGCCGTAAGGACTTCCTCGGGCACAATGAGCAGTTCTTC. Translation: CASSRKDFLGHNEQFF.

This clonotype was counted at least ten times. This chain links TRBV18 with TRBJ1-1, with D possibly TRBD1 on 5 matching bases. Between the trimmed V and J ends, which lost 6 bases and 1 base, there was a span of 9 bases. The germline gives CDR1 KGHSH, CDR2 LQKENI. CDR3 length: 13 residues. This CDR3 is CASSVRGNTEAFF. In nucleotides, the CDR3 is TGTGCCAGCTCCGTAAGGGGGAACACTGAAGCTTTCTTT. Drawing the rest from reference TRBV18 and TRBJ1-1, the complete variable domain is NAGVMQNPRHLVRRRGQEARLRCSPMKGHSHVYWYRQLPEEGLKFMVYLQKENIIDESGMPKERFSAEFPKEGPSILRIQQVVRGDSAAYFCASSVRGNTEAFFGQGTRLTVV.

V and J are TRBV6-1 and TRBJ2-1; TRBD2 matches 12 bases. V was clipped by 4 bases and J by 10 bases; unmatched bases: 5. Germline V lookup: CDR1 MNHNS, CDR2 SASEGT. The CDR3 runs 14 residues. The CDR3 sequence: CASSGLAGVVEQFF. DNA of the CDR3: TGTGCCAGCAGTGGACTAGCGGGAGTTGTGGAGCAGTTCTTC.

This clonotype was seen at least ten times. This chain uses TRBV6-5 with TRBJ1-2; TRBD1 matches at 7 bases. V was clipped by 0 bases and J by 4 bases; unmatched bases: 11. The germline V gene encodes CDR1 MNHEY and CDR2 SVGAGI. This CDR3 comprises 17 residues. Written as DNA, the CDR3 is TGTGCCAGCAGTTACTCCCCCACGGGACAGACACTCTATGGCTACACCTTC. Translating it yields CASSYSPTGQTLYGYTF.

The V gene is TRBV18, the J gene TRBJ2-1; no definite D call. The germline V gene has CDR1 KGHSH and CDR2 LQKENI. Trimming stripped 3 bases from V and 10 bases from J, with 13 bases between. This CDR3 has 13 amino acids. The CDR3 is CASSPEWVWEQFF. The CDR3 DNA sequence: TGTGCCAGCTCACCGGAATGGGTTTGGGAGCAGTTCTTC.

This clonotype has more than one count but fewer than ten. V and J are TRBV9 and TRBJ2-3; 8 positions match TRBD1. Germline V CDR1 and CDR2: SGDLS, YYNGEE. J gave up 6 bases and V 4 bases, and 7 bases lay outside the gene matches. The CDR3 is 14 amino acids. The CDR3 coding sequence is TGTGCCAGCAGCTCGGACAGGGAAGCGGATACGCAGTATTTT. Its protein product is CASSSDREADTQYF.

This clonotype showed up many times. The chain recombines TRBV11-2 with TRBJ1-5; 12 nucleotides match TRBD1. The CDR3 is 20 residues long. The ends lost 1 base at V and 4 bases at J; junction bases unmatched: 14. Germline CDR1 is SGHAT and CDR2 is FQNNGV. The CDR3 region has the DNA TGTGCCAGCAGCTTAGTCCGCCCGGGACAGGGGGCGCTCAGAAATCAGCCCCAGCATTTT. This sequence encodes CASSLVRPGQGALRNQPQHF. The full variable domain, with the rest looked up from reference TRBV11-2 and TRBJ1-5, is EAGVAQSPRYKIIEKRQSVAFWCNPISGHATLYWYQQILGQGPKLLIQFQNNGVVDDSQLPKDRFSAERLKGVDSTLKIQPAKLEDSAVYLCASSLVRPGQGALRNQPQHFGDGTRLSIL.

This clonotype was observed many times. The chain employs TRBV12-3 or TRBV12-4 and TRBJ2-5, with D possibly TRBD1 on 7 matching bases. Trimming stripped 6 bases from V and 4 bases from J, with 21 bases between. The CDR3 length is 16 residues. The CDR3 DNA is TGTGCCAGCAGACTATTGGACGGAGGGGGCGTAGAGACCCAGTACTTC. Protein product: CASRLLDGGGVETQYF.

There are a few counts of this clonotype. The V gene is TRBV28, the J gene TRBJ2-2; D is perhaps TRBD2 (6 bases). V was clipped by 4 bases and J by 4 bases, with 19 bases between them. Germline V gene sequence: CDR1 MDHEN, CDR2 SYDVKM. CDR3 length equals 17 residues. The CDR3, as DNA: TGTGCCAGCAGTTCCAGTCTACGCGGGATGGGCACCGGGGAGCTGTTTTTT. As protein: CASSSSLRGMGTGELFF.

V gene TRBV20-1 combines with J gene TRBJ1-5; unclear D gene. This CDR3 is built from 12 residues. The germline V gene has CDR1 DFQATT and CDR2 SNEGSKA (reference sequence). The ends were cut back, 2 bases at V and 0 bases at J, with 2 bases in the middle. This CDR3 reads CSARNSNQPQHF. CDR3 DNA sequence: TGCAGTGCTAGAAATAGCAATCAGCCCCAGCATTTT.

This clonotype has a count of ten or more. The chain combines TRBV11-2 with TRBJ1-4, with D uncertain. The CDR3 runs 16 residues. V lost 0 bases, J lost 8 bases, and 16 bases lay in between. Germline values: CDR1 SGHAT, CDR2 FQNNGV. The CDR3 loop reads CASSLDSGTLREKLFF. As DNA, the CDR3 is TGTGCCAGCAGCTTAGACTCTGGCACCCTCAGGGAAAAACTGTTTTTT.